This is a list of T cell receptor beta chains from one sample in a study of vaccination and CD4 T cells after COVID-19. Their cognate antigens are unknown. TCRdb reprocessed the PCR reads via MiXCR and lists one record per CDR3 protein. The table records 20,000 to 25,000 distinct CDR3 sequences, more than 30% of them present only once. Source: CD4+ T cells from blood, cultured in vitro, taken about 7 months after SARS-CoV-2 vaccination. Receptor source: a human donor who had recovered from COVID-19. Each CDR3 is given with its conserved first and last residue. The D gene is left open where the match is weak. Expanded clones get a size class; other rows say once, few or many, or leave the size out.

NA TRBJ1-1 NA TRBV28 TGTGCCAGCAGTCTGTTTCTGGGGGGGGTAAGCACTGAAGCTTTCTTT CASSLFLGGVSTEAFF
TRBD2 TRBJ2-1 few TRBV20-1 TGCAGTGCTAGAGATGGCCCCGGCGGGAGGAGTACAGGAGAGCAGTTCTTC CSARDGPGGRSTGEQFF
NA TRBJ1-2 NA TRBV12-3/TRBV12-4 TGTGCCAGCAGTTTACGGCCGCTCGGCTACACCTTC CASSLRPLGYTF
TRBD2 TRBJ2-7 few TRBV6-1 TGTGCCAGCAAGGCTAGCGGCGTGCTCTACGAGCAGTACTTC CASKASGVLYEQYF
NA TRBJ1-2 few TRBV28 TGTGCCAGCAGTAAACAGGTTCCTAACTATGGCTACACCTTC CASSKQVPNYGYTF
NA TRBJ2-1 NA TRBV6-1 TGTGCCAGCAGTGTGCCTAGGGGACTCAATGAGCGGTTCTTC CASSVPRGLNERFF
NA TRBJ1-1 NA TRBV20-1 TGCAGTGCGCCAATAAACACTGAAGCTTTCTTT CSAPINTEAFF
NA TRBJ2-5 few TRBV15 TGTGCCACCAGCAGAGTAGGGAGGACTGAGACCCAGTACTTC CATSRVGRTETQYF
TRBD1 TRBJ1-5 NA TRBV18 TGTGCCAGCTCACCAGTGGGTGGACAGGGCAATCAGCCCCAGCATTTT CASSPVGGQGNQPQHF
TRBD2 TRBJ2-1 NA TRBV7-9 TGTGCCAGCAGCTCACGGGGGGGTACCGATAATGAGCAGTTCTTC CASSSRGGTDNEQFF
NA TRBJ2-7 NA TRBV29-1 TGCAGCGCCGCCCGGAGAGGTAACCGCGAGCAGTACTTC CSAARRGNREQYF
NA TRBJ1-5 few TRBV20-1 TGCAGTGCGGAGTATAGCAATCAGCCCCAGCATTTT CSAEYSNQPQHF
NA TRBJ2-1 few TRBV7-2 TGTGCCAGCAGCTTAGCAGGGGGGGGCAATGAGCAGTTCTTC CASSLAGGGNEQFF
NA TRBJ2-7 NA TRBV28 TGTGCCAGCAGTTTCAGGTTCTACGAGCAGTACTTC CASSFRFYEQYF
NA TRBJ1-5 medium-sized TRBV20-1 TGCAGTGCTAGAGATTTGGGGGCGGGCAATCAGCCCCAGCATTTT CSARDLGAGNQPQHF
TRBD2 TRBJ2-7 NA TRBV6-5 TGTGCCAGCAGTTACACCCTCATAGCGGGCGCTACCGAGCAGTACTTC CASSYTLIAGATEQYF
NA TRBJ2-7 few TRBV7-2 TGTGCCAGCAGCTTAGCCCTAACAGAGACCTACGAGCAGTACTTC CASSLALTETYEQYF
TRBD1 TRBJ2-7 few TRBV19 TGTGCCAGTACCCGTGGGGCCCCGGGACAGGGGTACGAGCAGTACTTC CASTRGAPGQGYEQYF
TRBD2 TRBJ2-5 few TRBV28 TGTGCCATCGCACTAGCGGGGGTGGAGACCCAGTACTTC CAIALAGVETQYF
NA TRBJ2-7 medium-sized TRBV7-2 TGTGCCAGCAGCCAACTAGTAGACTACGAGCAGTACTTC CASSQLVDYEQYF
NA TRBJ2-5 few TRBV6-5 TGTGCCAGCAGTTACTTCAGCCGAACCCCCTATCAAGAGACCCAGTACTTC CASSYFSRTPYQETQYF
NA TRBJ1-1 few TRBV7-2 TGTGCCAGCAGCTTTGGGGCCGGGGTCACTGAAGCTTTCTTT CASSFGAGVTEAFF
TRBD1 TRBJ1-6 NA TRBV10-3 TGTGCCATCAGGGAGACAGGGGACAATTCACCCCTCCACTTT CAIRETGDNSPLHF
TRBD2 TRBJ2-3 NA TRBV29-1 TGCAGCGTTGGGACTAGCGGGAGGGCAGATACGCAGTATTTT CSVGTSGRADTQYF
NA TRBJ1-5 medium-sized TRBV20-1 TGCAGTGCCCGGACACCCAATCAGCCCCAGCATTTT CSARTPNQPQHF
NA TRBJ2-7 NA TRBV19 TGTGCCAGTAGCGCGCAGATCCGTCGGGAGCAGTACTTC CASSAQIRREQYF
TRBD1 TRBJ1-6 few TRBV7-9 TGTGCCAGCAGCCCGGGGACAGGGAGGGATGCTAAGTCACCCCTCCACTTT CASSPGTGRDAKSPLHF
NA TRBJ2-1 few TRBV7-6 TGTGCCAGCAGCTTACCCAGCGGGCCCTACAATGAGCAGTTCTTC CASSLPSGPYNEQFF
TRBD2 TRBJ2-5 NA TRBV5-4 TGTGCCAGCAGCTCCCAATCTATGGGGGAGGGGCAAGAGACCCAGTACTTC CASSSQSMGEGQETQYF
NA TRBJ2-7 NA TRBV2 TGTGCCAGCAGTGGAGGTTTCTCCTACGAGCAGTACTTC CASSGGFSYEQYF
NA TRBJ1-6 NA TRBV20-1 TGCAGTGCTAGGAGGGCAGGCCTTTCCTATAATTCACCCCTCCACTTT CSARRAGLSYNSPLHF
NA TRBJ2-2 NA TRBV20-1 TGCAGTGCTAGGGACGGGGGAGGCGGGGAGCTGTTTTTT CSARDGGGGELFF
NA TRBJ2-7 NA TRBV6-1 TGTGCCAGCAGTGTGGTATGGGCCTCCTACGAGCAGTACTTC CASSVVWASYEQYF
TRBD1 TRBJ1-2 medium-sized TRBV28 TGTGCCAGCAGCGGACAGGACTATGGCTACACCTTC CASSGQDYGYTF
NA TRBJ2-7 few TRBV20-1 TGCAGTGTCGGGAGTCCGACCTACGAGCAGTACTTC CSVGSPTYEQYF
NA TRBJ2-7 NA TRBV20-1 TGCAGTGCTCTCCACCCACTTGGGCTGTACTTC CSALHPLGLYF
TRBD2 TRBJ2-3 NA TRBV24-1 TGTACCACCAGTGGCTCGAGCGGGAGTGGCACAGATACGCAGTATTTT CTTSGSSGSGTDTQYF
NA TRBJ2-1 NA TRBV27 TGTGCCAGCAGTTCTTTCGATGAGCAGTTCTTC CASSSFDEQFF
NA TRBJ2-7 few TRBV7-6 TGTGCCAGCAGCTTAGTTACAACCTCCTACGAGCAGTACTTC CASSLVTTSYEQYF
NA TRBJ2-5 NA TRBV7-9 TGTGCCAGCAGCGGGCGACAGGGGAGGGTAGAGACCCAGTACTTC CASSGRQGRVETQYF
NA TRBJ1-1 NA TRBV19 TGTGCCAGTAGTTTCCCAGGGCTCGGAGCTTTCTTT CASSFPGLGAFF
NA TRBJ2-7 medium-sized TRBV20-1 TGCAGTGCTAGGAGACTCTACGAGCAGTACTTC CSARRLYEQYF
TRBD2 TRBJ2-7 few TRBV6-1 TGTGCCAGCGGAGTCTTACTAGCGGGGACCTACGAGCAGTACTTC CASGVLLAGTYEQYF
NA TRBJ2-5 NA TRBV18 TGTGCCAGCTCACCCGGTGCGGCGGGGACCCAGTACTTC CASSPGAAGTQYF
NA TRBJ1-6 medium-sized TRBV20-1 TGCAGTGCCCCACTGGACAGAATTAATTCACCCCTCCACTTT CSAPLDRINSPLHF
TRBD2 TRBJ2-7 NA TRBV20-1 TGCAGTGCCGGGACTAGCGGGACCTACGAGCAGTACTTC CSAGTSGTYEQYF
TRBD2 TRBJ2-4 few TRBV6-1 TGTGCCAGCAGGGGGACTAGCGGGGGAAACATTCAGTACTTC CASRGTSGGNIQYF
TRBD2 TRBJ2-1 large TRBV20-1 TGCAGTGCGGGCCGAGGCGGGGGAAACAATGAGCAGTTCTTC CSAGRGGGNNEQFF
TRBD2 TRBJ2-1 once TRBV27 TGTGCCAGCAGTTCCGAACTAGCGGACTCCTACAATGAGCAGTTCTTC CASSSELADSYNEQFF
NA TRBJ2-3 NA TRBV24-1 TGTGCCACCAGTGATTTGGGTACAGGGATCACAGATACGCAGTATTTT CATSDLGTGITDTQYF
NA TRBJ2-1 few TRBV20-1 TGCAGTGCTAGGGAGTGGGATGAGCAGTTCTTC CSAREWDEQFF
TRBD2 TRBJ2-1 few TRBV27 TGTGCCAGCAAATATTTTGGCGGGAGGGATGGGGAGCAGTTCTTC CASKYFGGRDGEQFF
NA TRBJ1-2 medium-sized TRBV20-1 TGCAGTGCGTGGACGGGGTTCGGCGGCTACACCTTC CSAWTGFGGYTF
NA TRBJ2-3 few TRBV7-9 TGTGCCAGCAGCTTCGGGGGAGGCACAGATACGCAGTATTTT CASSFGGGTDTQYF
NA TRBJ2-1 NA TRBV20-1 TGCAGTGCTAGAGATTGGGCTGGCTACAATGAGCAGTTCTTC CSARDWAGYNEQFF
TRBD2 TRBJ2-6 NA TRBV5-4 TGTGCCAGCAGCTACATGACTAGCGGGAGGGCCTCGGCCGGGGCCAACGTCCTGACTTTC CASSYMTSGRASAGANVLTF
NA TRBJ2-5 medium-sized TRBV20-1 TGCAGTGCTAGAGATCCTACAGGAGCCCCCGAAGAGACCCAGTACTTC CSARDPTGAPEETQYF
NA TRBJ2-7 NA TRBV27 TGTGCCAGCAGTTTCATGTCAGGGTTCGGGCAGTACTTC CASSFMSGFGQYF
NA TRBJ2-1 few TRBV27 TGTGCCAGCAGTCCCACAACTCGGGTGAATGAGCAGTTCTTC CASSPTTRVNEQFF